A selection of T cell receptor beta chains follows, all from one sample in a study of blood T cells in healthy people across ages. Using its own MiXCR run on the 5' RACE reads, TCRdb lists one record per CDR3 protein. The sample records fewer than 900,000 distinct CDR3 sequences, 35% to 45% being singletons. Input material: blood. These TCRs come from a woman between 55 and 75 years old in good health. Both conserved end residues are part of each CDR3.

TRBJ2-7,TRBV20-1,CSARARLDRRNVSYEQYF
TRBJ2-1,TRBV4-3,CASSQGASEKFF
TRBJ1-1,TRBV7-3,CASSGEANTEAFF
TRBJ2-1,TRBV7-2,CASSLAGQGLLNEQFF
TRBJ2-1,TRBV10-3,CAIRGVGQVLYNEQFF
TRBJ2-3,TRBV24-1,CATRDLGLDTQYF
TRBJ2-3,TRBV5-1,CASSVDGVTDTQYF
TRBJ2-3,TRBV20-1,CSASRRTASTDTQYF
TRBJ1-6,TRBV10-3,CAISESNMLHF
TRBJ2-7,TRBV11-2,CASSLGTRYYEQYF
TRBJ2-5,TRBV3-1,CASSQLAGVETQYF
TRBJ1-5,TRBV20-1,CSAIRTGFLQPQHF
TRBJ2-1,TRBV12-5,CASGLKPSGGADNEQFF
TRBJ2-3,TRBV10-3,CAITETSTDTQYF
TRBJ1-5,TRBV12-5,CASGFGLSINQPQHF
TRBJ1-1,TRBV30,CAWSVPNKGHMNTEAFF
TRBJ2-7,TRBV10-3,CAISEGKGAQYF
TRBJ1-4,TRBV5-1,CASSLAEDPGGEKLFF
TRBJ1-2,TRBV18,CASSPSAGVRSNYGYTF
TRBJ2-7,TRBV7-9,CASSSPGTTYEQYF
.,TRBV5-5,CASTAPDNEQYF
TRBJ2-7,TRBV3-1,CASIPGQPDEQYF
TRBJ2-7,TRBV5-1,CASSLDYGGATYEQYF
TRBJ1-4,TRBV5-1,CASSLADNEKLFF
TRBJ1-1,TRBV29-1,CSVRAGALNTEAFF
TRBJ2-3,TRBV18,CASQTRSTDAQYF
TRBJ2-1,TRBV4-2,CASSQGGGSVGEQFF